These T cell receptor beta chains were read from a single sample in a study of a mutant IDH1 vaccine in newly diagnosed glioma. Their specific antigens are unknown. Data came from immunoSEQ multiplex PCR; TCRdb stores just in-frame clones and leaves some out. This table has about 67,000 clones, about nine tenths appearing once. This specimen was PBMCs, taken from a glioma patient whose treatment included an IDH1 peptide vaccine. These receptors were taken from a man between 40 and 49 years old with glioma. Both conserved end residues are part of each CDR3. Fields, in order: V gene, J gene, CDR3 protein.

TRBV12-5,TRBJ1-1,CASAAGREGNTEAFF
TRBV25-1,TRBJ2-3,CASSDSLAGGRHTQYF
TRBV6-5,TRBJ2-3,CASSYSRATDTQYF
TRBV14,TRBJ1-3,CASSRVGGPGNTIYF
TRBV30,TRBJ1-1,CAWEQNTEAFF
TRBV12-5,TRBJ2-3,CASGGSRGEDTQYF
TRBV5-6,TRBJ1-1,CASSLPAGTLTEAFF
TRBV11-3,TRBJ2-5,CASSTGGILQETQYF
TRBV4-3,TRBJ2-7,CASSQAAAGTSGRAISYEQYF
TRBV29-1,TRBJ2-7,CSVSGTGRHEQYF
TRBV28,TRBJ1-2,CASSPPLGQTNYGYTF
TRBV2,TRBJ1-1,CASAKGSGTEAFF
TRBV27,TRBJ2-7,CASNALAGPSYEQYF
TRBV10-3,TRBJ1-6,CAIGNMDGLNPLHF